These T cell receptor beta chains were read from a single sample in a study of shared clonotypes between healthy human individuals. Profiling relied on immunoSEQ multiplex PCR, and the TCRdb table lists in-frame clones only, not all of them. This table holds over a million clones, 95% to 99% found once. Sequenced: naive CD4+ T cells sorted from blood. The receptors shown here come from a man aged 25-45 years in good health. CDR3s leave out the opening cysteine and the closing phenylalanine or tryptophan.

TRBJ2-1 | TRBV29-1 | SVALREFEQF
TRBJ1-1 | TRBV11-2 | ASSRQGLGTEAF
TRBJ1-2 | TRBV15 | ATSRDAGTGYGYT
TRBJ2-7 | TRBV27 | ASSVDNSYEQY
TRBJ1-1 | TRBV19 | ASRRNQGAGTEAF
TRBJ2-7 | TRBV5-1 | ASSLSGGLSSYEQY
TRBJ1-2 | TRBV10-3 | AISDRANYGYT
TRBJ1-1 | TRBV28 | ASSPFGLWGTEAF
TRBJ2-1 | TRBV7-2 | ASSSGLPSSYNEQF
TRBJ2-7 | TRBV7-2 | ASRSTPGTSAYEQY
TRBJ2-2 | TRBV5-1 | ASSLGQRANTGELF
TRBJ2-7 | TRBV5-5 | ASSTSTGGLRFYEQY
TRBJ2-3 | TRBV7-2 | ASSLVLGLAASDTQY
TRBJ1-4 | TRBV10-3 | AISEEDRALATNEKLF
TRBJ2-7 | TRBV7-2 | ASSPVGATSGRSYEQY
TRBJ2-7 | TRBV4-2 | ASSQIAGPYEQY
TRBJ2-7 | TRBV28 | ASSSGTSIYEQY
TRBJ1-4 | TRBV6-1 | ASSEQRVRVYEKLF
TRBJ2-2 | TRBV2 | ASSEARELF